This TCR beta chain derives from a study of naive and memory T cell subsets. Study-level points and caveats: A few larger clonotypes appeared in naive repertoires, especially CD8, possibly memory cells re-expressing CD45RA.

Two oligonucleotides, mixed equimolar, formed the beta constant-region primer covering TRBC1 and TRBC2. TCRdb re-analysed the UMI-ligation and nested PCR reads in MiXCR, keeping a single row per CDR3 protein. The sample shows 120,000 to 150,000 distinct CDR3 sequences, about a sixth of them seen only once. Alpha and beta libraries were amplified separately from the second PCR onward. Cells stained for CD3, CD4, CD8, CD45RA, CD27 and viability were sorted into four CD45RA/CD27 subsets. The CDR3 runs 12 residues. The V end lost 4 bases, the J end lost 5 bases, and 8 bases lay between the germline ends. CDR1 and CDR2 from the germline V gene are SNHLY and FYNNEI. In its sample, this clonotype was seen a few times. The antigen is undetermined.

This chain joins TRBV2 and TRBJ2-5, with a possible D match to TRBD1 (5 bases). Material: naive CD4+ T cells from blood. The sequence derives from a human donor in good health. The CDR3 DNA reads as TGTGCCAGCAGTGGCCAGGGTGAGACCCAGTACTTC. Translation gives CASSGQGETQYF.